This TCR beta chain originates from a study of T cell responses to AZD1222 COVID-19 vaccine. Study details: Investigators merged groups given second doses at roughly 4 or roughly 12 weeks.

Method: immunoSEQ multiplex PCR; TCRdb's copy keeps in-frame clones and lacks some. The sample yields over 120,000 clones, 70% to 90% seen once. Findings and caveats of the study: In all cases, repertoires were sampled only after the peak T cell response. Breadth and depth of Spike-specific TCRs rose after two AZD1222 doses. The donors showed a predominance of white British ancestry and of females, with possible underestimation of clonal diversity.

A word on this clone: Its target is unknown.

The CDR3 is made up of 16 amino acids. Germline CDR1 SGDLS, CDR2 YYNGEE. The ends were cut back, 0 bases at V and 8 bases at J, with 18 bases in the middle. This clonotype originated in an adult in good health. The V gene is TRBV9, the J gene TRBJ1-3; D unresolved. The sequencing used peripheral blood, collected on day 0 of AZD1222 vaccination. The CDR3 here is CASSVVPRSADDTIYF. Written as DNA, the CDR3 is TGTGCCAGCAGCGTAGTCCCCCGGTCAGCCGATGACACCATATATTTT.